One TCR beta chain is described in this entry. This clone was recorded once. The antigen it binds to is not known. The junction shows a germline mismatch at one end, possibly a read error. Each collaborating institution followed its own protocols to collect whole blood in K2EDTA tubes. For TCRbeta analysis, collaborators shipped samples as frozen whole blood, isolated PBMCs, or DNA extracted from either of those sample types. The entry originates in a study of blood T cell repertoires in COVID-19 (dated by TCRdb to the early 2020s). Background on the whole study: The collaborator samples originated in the United States, Italy and Spain and spanned the acute and convalescent phases of COVID-19. The material from the prospective study consisted of cDNA or gDNA derived from T cells, B-cell-depleted T cells, or PBMCs. Deeply sampled blood TCRbeta repertoires from subjects exposed to, actively infected with, or recovered from COVID-19 were included in the dataset. A de-identified subject ID, COVID-19 status, age in years and sex were almost always included in the sample metadata. A freely available public database, intended as a resource for researchers studying the immune response to SARS-CoV-2, is where the repertoires were released. Where available, HLA class I and class II types were obtained from metadata supplied by the sample provider rather than from assay-based typing. The samples were drawn from the first 160 participants of the ongoing ImmuneRACE study and from over a thousand subjects provided by 6 global collaborators. What the authors observed across the whole study: The quantity of clinical and demographic metadata differed by source and by participant and was supplied without curation.

The CDR3 goes from the cysteine to the phenylalanine over 13 residues. CDR3 DNA only is kept here, 39 bases in frame from base 1. CDR1 and CDR2, per the germline V gene (reference sequence), are MNHEY and SMNVEV. The immunoSEQ Assay, a bias-controlled multiplex PCR, was used to amplify TCRbeta CDR3 regions from genomic DNA. In the authors' own workflow: Within the assay, amplification of reference gene primers was used to estimate how many nucleated cells each sample contained. Sequence reads were collapsed and filtered to measure the absolute abundance of every unique TCRbeta CDR3 rearrangement. Productive Simpson clonality was computed per sample as the square root of Simpson's diversity index over productive rearrangements. The table was pulled from immuneACCESS by TCRdb, which kept in-frame rearrangements only. Such tables lose some clones; where checked, under half of the loss comes from unresolved V genes, and the rest has no known cause. The V and J calls and the clone size are those of that table, but D and trimming were determined from the DNA. The sample table records approximately 10,000 clones; about 83% of these occur just once. The ten largest clones represent 31% of the sample.

The sample consisted of peripheral blood. The receptor was derived from a man in his fifties or sixties with active COVID-19. The chain couples TRBV27 to TRBJ1-5; the D gene identity is not certain. This receptor has the CDR3 CASSFGENRPQHF. The sequenced DNA: TGTGCCAGCAGTTTCGGAGAGAATCGGCCCCAGCATTTT.